The clone carrying this T cell receptor beta chain came up many times. The record originates from a study of blood T cells in healthy people across ages. A second about 7 to 12 cycle PCR used barcoded and J-beta primers. A template-switch adaptor with 12 random nucleotides tagged each cDNA molecule. TCRdb re-called the 5' RACE reads with MiXCR, one entry per CDR3 protein. The table shows some 760,000 distinct CDR3 sequences, with 20% to 30% occurring only once. Germline V gene lookup returns CDR1 MDHEN and CDR2 SYDVKM. The CDR3 runs to 15 residues. V lost 5 bases, J lost 3 bases, and 16 bases lay in between. These data also featured in a second study, about T cells of mothers and their children. That paper states: Every mother supplied over 8 million TCR beta CDR3 reads and every child 2.5 million to 3.5 million.

The sample consisted of blood. The chain uses TRBV28 and TRBJ2-5; TRBD1 might be the D (5 bases). This TCR derives from a boy between 5 and 17 years old in good health. CDR3 protein: CASSTPSAGKETQYF. CDR3 in DNA: TGTGCCAGCAGTACCCCCTCGGCAGGGAAAGAGACCCAGTACTTC.